This passage covers 29 T cell receptor beta chains from one sample sequenced in a study of T cells in Graves' hyperthyroidism and ophthalmopathy (dated by TCRdb to between 2019 and 2020). Library preparation was by multiplex PCR. TCRdb names Illumina HiSeq 2000 as the instrument used. TCR beta CDR3 regions were amplified from RNA transcripts. The TCR CDR3 was subjected to a first round of RT-PCR using the HTBI primer set and the Qiagen OneStep RT-PCR kit. Using fastp at Q25 and MiXCR, TCRdb reprocessed the public reads and kept productive beta chains. Rows are unified per CDR3 protein, each entry keeping the most common DNA and genes. The sample profile shows 350,000 to 450,000 distinct CDR3 sequences; about 17% of them were found once. The ten largest clones represent more than 30% of the sample. The sequencing input was blood. Source of these receptors: a woman aged 25 to 45 with Graves' hyperthyroidism that later progressed to Graves' ophthalmopathy.

A few counts support this clonotype. The chain couples TRBV29-1 to TRBJ1-1, with 7 positions matching TRBD1. The CDR3 loop spans 12 amino acids. The germline gives CDR1 SQVTM, CDR2 ANQGSEA. V dropped 2 bases and J dropped 4; count of bases not matched to a gene: 1. The CDR3 reads CSVEPGGTEAFF. The CDR3 DNA reads as TGCAGCGTTGAACCAGGGGGCACTGAAGCTTTCTTT.

This clonotype was detected only a few times. V is TRBV20-1 and J is TRBJ2-1, with TRBD2 identical over 11 bases. The V gene end was trimmed by 3 bases and the J gene end by 9 bases; junction bases not matched to a gene: 13. The CDR3 sequence is 16 residues long. Per the germline V gene, CDR1 is DFQATT and CDR2 is SNEGSKA (reference sequence). The CDR3 sequence is CSARTMLAGGVGEQFF. The CDR3 region has the DNA TGCAGTGCTAGGACAATGCTAGCGGGAGGAGTGGGTGAGCAGTTCTTC.

On this clonotype itself: This could be a read error, since a much larger clone is one nucleotide away. The chain combines TRBV19 with TRBJ1-1; D not certain. Germline V CDR1 and CDR2: LNHDA, SQIVND (reference sequence). The CDR3 has 14 residues. The DNA for the CDR3 is TGTGCCAGTCGAAGAGGGTTCCCGAACACTGAAGCTTCCTTT. It translates to CASRRGFPNTEASF.

The V call is TRBV6-2 or TRBV6-3, the J call TRBJ1-1, with D possibly matching TRBD1 (5 bases). Trimming pared 9 bases from V and 2 bases from J, leaving 19 bases between. CDR3 length: 15 amino acids. Germline V lookup: CDR1 MNHEY, CDR2 SVGEGT. CDR3 coding DNA: TGTGCCAGTAGTCCTTATTCCGGGACTAACACTGAAGCTTTCTTT. It encodes CASSPYSGTNTEAFF.

V usage is TRBV4-1 and J usage is TRBJ2-7, with 10 bases identical to TRBD1. CDR3 length: 14 amino acids. Germline V gives CDR1 MGHRA, CDR2 YSYEKL. The V and J ends lost 3 bases and 5 bases, in that order; junction bases with no gene match: 4. CDR3: CASSQTGGSHEQYF. CDR3 DNA sequence: TGCGCCAGCAGCCAGACAGGGGGCTCTCACGAGCAGTACTTC.

This sequence joins TRBV20-1 and TRBJ2-5, with TRBD2 matching 13 bases. CDR3 length: 17 residues. After removal of 1 base from V and 5 bases from J, the junction contained 10 bases not matched to a gene. The V gene's germline CDR1 is DFQATT and CDR2 SNEGSKA (reference sequence). Here the CDR3 DNA reads TGCAGTGCTAGAGTATTTTGGACTAGCGGGAGCCGTGAGACCCAGTACTTC. Translation: CSARVFWTSGSRETQYF.

This clonotype was recorded many times. The CDR3 DNA follows: TGTGCCAGCGCCCCCCCCGGGCTAGAGAATGAGCAGTTCTTC. Its translation: CASAPPGLENEQFF. This chain connects TRBV28 to TRBJ2-1; D not resolved. CDR1 is MDHEN, CDR2 SYDVKM, per germline. This CDR3 contains 14 residues. Trimming cost V 8 bases and J 7 bases, with 18 bases left between them.

This clonotype was counted a few times. This rearrangement joins TRBV4-1 to TRBJ2-2; TRBD2 agrees at 11 bases. J gave up 5 bases and V 0 bases, and 5 bases lay outside the gene matches. This CDR3 region has 17 residues. From germline, CDR1 is MGHRA and CDR2 YSYEKL. CDR3 DNA sequence: TGCGCCAGCAGCCAAGAAGTGCGGACTAGCGGGACCGGGGAGCTGTTTTTT. Its protein is CASSQEVRTSGTGELFF.

This clonotype was observed many times. The genes are TRBV7-8 and TRBJ1-2; D remains unclear. The CDR3 spans 13 residues. Germline CDR1 SGHVS, CDR2 FQNEAQ. Trimming removed 5 bases at V and 8 bases at J, with 15 bases between. Written as DNA, the CDR3 is TGTGCCAGCAGCCTGTTTGCGGCGTCGGGCTACACCTTC. The encoded protein is CASSLFAASGYTF.

This clonotype was counted ten times or more. V gene TRBV7-8 combines with J gene TRBJ2-7; 7 positions agree with TRBD2. V lost 2 bases, J lost 3 bases, and 10 bases stayed unmatched. The CDR3 is made up of 16 amino acids. Germline loops: CDR1 SGHVS, CDR2 FQNEAQ. In nucleotides, the CDR3 is TGTGCCAGCAGCTTACTGGGAGGGCGAGTTGACTACGAGCAGTACTTC. Encoded protein: CASSLLGGRVDYEQYF.

The chain links TRBV5-1 to TRBJ2-7; 9 bases agree with TRBD1. Germline CDR1 is SGHRS and CDR2 is YFSETQ. CDR3 length equals 14 residues. V was pared by 5 bases and J by 7 bases, with 10 bases of the junction left unmatched. CDR3 nucleotides: TGCGCCAGCAGGCCAGGACAGGGGCTAGGGGAGCAGTACTTC. As protein: CASRPGQGLGEQYF.

This clonotype was seen repeatedly, ten times or more. The V gene is TRBV28, the J gene TRBJ1-2; D unresolved. CDR1 and CDR2 from the germline V gene are MDHEN and SYDVKM. V lost 9 bases, J lost 5 bases, and 16 bases lay in between. This CDR3 region has 13 residues. Here the CDR3 reads CASAGPPTYGYTF. Written as DNA, the CDR3 is TGTGCCAGTGCCGGCCCCCCTACTTATGGCTACACCTTC.

This clonotype was observed at least ten times. The J gene is TRBJ2-2, the V gene TRBV6-1; tentatively, D is TRBD2 (5 bases). The CDR3 totals 16 residues. V dropped 10 bases and J dropped 6 bases, with 24 bases sitting between them. CDR1 and CDR2 from the germline V gene are MNHNS and SASEGT. CDR3 sequence reads: CATERVSIAGAGELFF. The CDR3 DNA reads TGTGCCACGGAGAGGGTCAGTATAGCCGGCGCCGGGGAGCTGTTTTTT.

This clonotype has at least ten counts. The chain links TRBV28 to TRBJ1-2; 9 nucleotides match TRBD1. Trimming removed 3 bases from V and 7 bases from J; junction bases left unmatched: 3. CDR1 and CDR2 (germline): MDHEN, SYDVKM. The length of the CDR3 is 13 residues. This chain's CDR3 is CASSFGTGFGYTF. In nucleotides, the CDR3 is TGTGCCAGCAGTTTCGGGACAGGGTTTGGCTACACCTTC.

This clonotype appeared many times. The V and J genes are TRBV6-1 and TRBJ2-3, with D possibly TRBD1 on 6 matching bases. CDR3 length: 15 amino acids. Trimming removed 1 base from V and 2 bases from J, with 10 bases in between. Germline CDR1 reads MNHNS; CDR2 reads SASEGT. Here the CDR3 reads CASSEEGHNTDTQYF. The CDR3, as DNA: TGTGCCAGCAGTGAAGAGGGACATAACACAGATACGCAGTATTTT.

This clonotype was counted between two and nine times. V usage is TRBV7-2 and J usage is TRBJ2-7; D may match TRBD1 or TRBD2 (6 bases each). Germline V gives CDR1 SGHTA, CDR2 FQGNSA. CDR3 length: 17 residues. With 5 bases removed from V and 4 bases from J, the gap between germline ends came to 24 bases. The CDR3 coding sequence is TGTGCCAGCAGCCCTCCCCCGGGCTGGGGGGACATTTACGAGCAGTACTTC. Its protein is CASSPPPGWGDIYEQYF.

This clonotype was seen at least ten times. J is TRBJ2-3 and V is TRBV24-1; D is undetermined. CDR3 length: 13 amino acids. With 3 bases removed from V and 1 base from J, the gap between germline ends came to 4 bases. Per germline, CDR1 KGHDR and CDR2 SFDVKD. CDR3 loop: CATSDQGTDTQYF. CDR3 nucleotide sequence: TGTGCCACCAGTGATCAGGGCACAGATACGCAGTATTTT.

This clonotype was detected ten times or more. This sequence joins TRBV2 and TRBJ2-7; D is possibly TRBD1 (6 bases). Germline V gives CDR1 SNHLY, CDR2 FYNNEI. There are 12 residues in the CDR3. Trimming took off 6 bases at V and 5 bases at J, with 11 bases between the two ends. The CDR3 loop reads CASRSTGHEQYF. CDR3 nucleotide sequence: TGTGCCAGCAGAAGTACAGGGCACGAGCAGTACTTC.

This clonotype has more than one count but fewer than ten. The genes are TRBV25-1 and TRBJ2-5; TRBD2 is a possible D gene (5 bases). Germline V lookup: CDR1 MGHDK, CDR2 SYGVNS. The CDR3 loop spans 15 amino acids. The V and J ends lost 3 bases and 7 bases respectively, with 18 bases between them. This CDR3 is CASSDHILREGTQYF. CDR3 nucleotide sequence: TGTGCCAGCAGTGACCATATCCTCCGAGAGGGGACCCAGTACTTC.

The J gene is TRBJ2-1, the V gene TRBV7-8; 13 positions agree with TRBD2. The trim removed 0 bases at V and 4 bases at J, leaving 6 bases unmatched. The CDR3 has 18 residues. Germline CDR1 and CDR2: SGHVS and FQNEAQ. CDR3 sequence: CASSLAGLAGQNYNEQFF. CDR3 DNA: TGTGCCAGCAGCTTAGCGGGACTAGCGGGGCAAAATTACAATGAGCAGTTCTTC.

This clonotype was observed many times. V is TRBV6-2 or TRBV6-3 and J is TRBJ1-6; D is undetermined. This CDR3 contains 14 residues. Per the germline V gene, CDR1 is MNHEY and CDR2 is SVGEGT. The V and J ends lost 2 bases and 5 bases respectively, with 7 bases between them. The CDR3 reads CASSYRVHNSPLHF. Written as DNA, the CDR3 is TGTGCCAGCAGTTACAGGGTACATAATTCACCCCTCCACTTT.

The V call is TRBV20-1, the J call TRBJ1-5, with D hard to call. The CDR3 contains 12 residues. V lost 3 bases, J lost 4 bases, and 7 bases lay in between. Germline V gene sequence: CDR1 DFQATT, CDR2 SNEGSKA (reference sequence). The CDR3 sequence is CSARLGNQPQHF. The CDR3, as DNA: TGCAGTGCTAGGCTCGGTAATCAGCCCCAGCATTTT.

This clonotype has only a few counts. The chain has TRBV5-1 and TRBJ2-1, with 11 bases lining up with TRBD2. The germline V gene encodes CDR1 SGHRS and CDR2 YFSETQ. The CDR3 loop spans 18 amino acids. V was pared by 3 bases and J by 7 bases, with 15 bases of the junction left unmatched. CDR3 sequence reads: CASSYTFSGRAGENEQFF. DNA of the CDR3: TGCGCCAGCAGCTACACCTTTAGCGGGAGGGCTGGTGAAAATGAGCAGTTCTTC. The full variable domain, with the rest looked up from reference TRBV5-1 and TRBJ2-1, is KAGVTQTPRYLIKTRGQQVTLSCSPISGHRSVSWYQQTPGQGLQFLFEYFSETQRNKGNFPGRFSGRQFSNSRSEMNVSTLELGDSALYLCASSYTFSGRAGENEQFFGPGTRLTVL.

Ten or more counts support this clonotype. J is TRBJ2-5 and V is TRBV7-9; 13 bases are a match to TRBD2. Trimming took 2 bases from V and 2 from J; bases not matched to a gene: 2. Germline assignment: CDR1 SEHNR and CDR2 FQNEAQ (reference sequence). There are 16 residues in the CDR3. CDR3 bases: TGTGCCAGCAGCTTACCGGGACTAGCGGGGCAAGAGACCCAGTACTTC. It is translated as CASSLPGLAGQETQYF.

The table lists this clonotype with many counts. This chain uses TRBV29-1 with TRBJ2-7; a weak D match, TRBD1 (5 bases). The CDR3 is 15 residues long. Germline assignment: CDR1 SQVTM and CDR2 ANQGSEA. V was cut by 4 bases and J by 1 base, with 17 bases left in between. CDR3: CSVVKSGSESYEQYF. The CDR3 DNA reads as TGCAGCGTTGTGAAGTCAGGGTCGGAGTCCTACGAGCAGTACTTC.

This clonotype came up many times. V usage is TRBV28 and J usage is TRBJ1-6; the match to TRBD1 covers 7 bases. The CDR3 has 16 residues. Germline V gene data show CDR1 as MDHEN and CDR2 as SYDVKM. Trimming at V came to 2 bases and at J to 5 bases, leaving 6 bases not matched to a gene. The CDR3 sequence: CASSLRTGPDNSPLHF. The CDR3 DNA sequence: TGTGCCAGCAGTTTAAGGACAGGCCCCGATAATTCACCCCTCCACTTT.

This clonotype occurred many times. This sequence joins TRBV9 and TRBJ1-1; TRBD1 is a possible D gene (5 bases). CDR1 and CDR2 (germline): SGDLS, YYNGEE. The germline V and J ends were trimmed by 0 bases and 5 bases, with 8 bases remaining between them. CDR3 length: 13 residues. DNA of the CDR3: TGTGCCAGCAGCGTAGAGGGGTGGACTGAAGCTTTCTTT. This translates into CASSVEGWTEAFF.

The chain recombines TRBV7-9 with TRBJ1-3; D unresolved. Germline-derived CDR1 and CDR2 are SEHNR and FQNEAQ (reference sequence). The CDR3 runs 14 residues. V gave up 3 bases and J gave up 4 bases, with 10 bases separating them. CDR3 in amino acids: CASSFGSVGNTIYF. The CDR3 DNA follows: TGTGCCAGCAGCTTCGGTTCGGTAGGAAACACCATATATTTT.

As to this clonotype: A read error may explain this, as a much larger clone is one base away. This chain joins TRBV30 and TRBJ1-1; D not resolved. Germline V gene sequence: CDR1 GTSNPN, CDR2 SVGIG (reference sequence). The CDR3 is 13 amino acids. V was cut by 4 bases and J by 0 bases, with 9 bases left in between. CDR3 in DNA: TGTGCCTGGAATCTGAGCATGAACACTGAAGCTTTCTTT. This sequence encodes CAWNLSMNTEAFF.